This TCR beta chain was recovered during a study of blood T cell repertoires in COVID-19. Study background: Collection of acute and convalescent COVID-19 samples took place in the United States, Italy and Spain. Sources were T cells, B-cell-depleted T cells, or PBMCs; the material itself was cDNA or gDNA.

Sequencing used immunoSEQ multiplex PCR; TCRdb keeps in-frame clones, though not all of them. The table records tens of thousands of clones, over 70% of them present only once. The CDR3 is made up of 18 amino acids. V gave up 0 bases and J gave up 2 bases, with 17 bases separating them. Germline assignment: CDR1 MGHRA and CDR2 YSYEKL. The origin of this receptor is a man in his forties or fifties with active COVID-19. The chain couples TRBV4-1 to TRBJ1-3, with D perhaps matching TRBD1 (5 bases). Sequenced sample: peripheral blood. The CDR3 DNA reads as TGCGCCAGCAGCCAAGATCGGGGGAGAGGGACCACTGGAAACACCATATATTTT. This codes for CASSQDRGRGTTGNTIYF.